This TCR beta chain was retrieved from a study of blood T cell repertoires in COVID-19. Study-wide context: Samples came from the United States, Italy and Spain, spanning acute and convalescent COVID-19. Sources were T cells, B-cell-depleted T cells, or PBMCs; the material itself was cDNA or gDNA.

In the original workflow: Estimates of nucleated cell counts were drawn from the amplification of reference gene primers. Sequenced by immunoSEQ multiplex PCR; TCRdb stores in-frame clones only, minus some. The DNA was the basis for D and trimming; V, J and clone size are from that table. The top ten hold roughly 1.4% of the sample, which has approximately 120,000 clones, around 90% seen once. Germline V gene sequence: CDR1 MNHEY, CDR2 SVGAGI. This CDR3 has 11 amino acids. The V and J ends lost 10 bases and 2 bases respectively, with 9 bases between them. Material for sequencing was peripheral blood. The rearrangement links TRBV6-5 to TRBJ2-7; possibly TRBD1 for D (5 bases). The clonotype originates from a human donor in a cohort sampled during active COVID-19. Written as DNA, the CDR3 is TGTGCCAAGGACACCGCCTACGAGCAGTACTTC. This gives the protein CAKDTAYEQYF.